This passage covers 5 T cell receptor beta chains from one sample sequenced in a study of CD8+ T cells in alopecia areata. The treatment denotes: oral pan-JAK inhibitor, 5-10 mg twice daily. Following RNA extraction, reverse transcription yielded cDNA that acted as the sequencing template. Profiling relied on immunoSEQ multiplex PCR, and the TCRdb table lists in-frame clones only, not all of them. The sample gives some 170,000 clones, approximately 53% of which show up once; about a tenth is in the top ten. Sample: CD8+ T cells sorted from blood, taken at week 24, from a patient treated with tofacitinib. These receptors came from a human donor with alopecia areata.

J is TRBJ1-1 and V is TRBV18; no definite D call. This CDR3 comprises 14 residues. V lost 3 bases to trimming and J lost 1 base, with 9 bases between them. The germline V gene has CDR1 KGHSH and CDR2 LQKENI. CDR3 loop: CASSPSGRNTEAFF. In DNA form, the CDR3 reads TGTGCCAGCTCACCGTCCGGGAGGAACACTGAAGCTTTCTTT.

This clone was detected only once. The V call is TRBV7-2, the J call TRBJ2-5, with a possible D match to TRBD1 (5 bases). The CDR3 consists of 18 residues. The germline V gene encodes CDR1 SGHTA and CDR2 FQGNSA. Trimming took off 1 base at V and 2 bases at J, with 20 bases between the two ends. DNA of the CDR3: TGTGCCAGCAGCTTAGGTGGGGCAGGGCGAAACAGACAAGAGACCCAGTACTTC. Residues: CASSLGGAGRNRQETQYF.

CDR3 sequence: CASSQASDRRYEQYF. The CDR3, as DNA: TGCGCCAGCAGCCAAGCCTCGGACAGACGCTACGAGCAGTACTTC. This chain joins TRBV4-1 and TRBJ2-7, with D possibly matching TRBD1 (6 bases). The V and J ends lost 1 base and 3 bases respectively, with 13 bases between them. CDR3 length equals 15 residues. Germline CDR1 and CDR2: MGHRA and YSYEKL.

The chain couples TRBV14 to TRBJ2-5; D perhaps matches TRBD1 (5 bases). The CDR3 length is 14 residues. The germline V gene encodes CDR1 SGHDN and CDR2 FVKESK. V was cut by 6 bases and J by 2 bases, with 13 bases left in between. The CDR3 sequence: CASRAQGVQETQYF. The CDR3 coding sequence is TGTGCCAGCAGAGCCCAAGGGGTTCAAGAGACCCAGTACTTC. Drawing the rest from reference TRBV14 and TRBJ2-5, the complete variable domain is EAGVTQFPSHSVIEKGQTVTLRCDPISGHDNLYWYRRVMGKEIKFLLHFVKESKQDESGMPNNRFLAERTGGTYSTLKVQPAELEDSGVYFCASRAQGVQETQYFGPGTRLLVL.

This clone was recorded a few times. The genes are TRBV29-1 and TRBJ2-4; D gene unclear. The ends were cut back, 4 bases at V and 0 bases at J, with 4 bases in the middle. Germline V lookup: CDR1 SQVTM, CDR2 ANQGSEA. This CDR3 has 12 amino acids. CDR3 DNA: TGCAGCGTTGTGGGAGCCAAAAACATTCAGTACTTC. Translating gives CSVVGAKNIQYF. Filled out from reference TRBV29-1 and TRBJ2-4, the complete variable domain reads SAVISQKPSRDICQRGTSLTIQCQVDSQVTMMFWYRQQPGQSLTLIATANQGSEATYESGFVIDKFPISRPNLTFSTLTVSNMSPEDSSIYLCSVVGAKNIQYFGAGTRLSVL.